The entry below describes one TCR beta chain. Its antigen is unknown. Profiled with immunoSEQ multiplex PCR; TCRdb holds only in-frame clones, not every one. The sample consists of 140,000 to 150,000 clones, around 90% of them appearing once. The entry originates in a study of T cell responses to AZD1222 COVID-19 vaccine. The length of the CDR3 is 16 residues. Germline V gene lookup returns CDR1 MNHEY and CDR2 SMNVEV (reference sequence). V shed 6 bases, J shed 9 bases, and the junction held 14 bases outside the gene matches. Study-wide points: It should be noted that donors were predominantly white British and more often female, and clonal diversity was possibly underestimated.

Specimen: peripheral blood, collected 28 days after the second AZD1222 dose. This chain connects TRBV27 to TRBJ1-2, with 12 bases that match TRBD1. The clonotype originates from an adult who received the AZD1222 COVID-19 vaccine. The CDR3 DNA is TGTGCCAGCAGATCCGGGACAGGGGGCGGAGAATTCAGCTACACCTTC. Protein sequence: CASRSGTGGGEFSYTF.